The clone carrying this T cell receptor beta chain was detected once. V lost 6 bases and J 1 base, leaving 9 bases between the germline ends. The germline CDR1 and CDR2 sequences are MNHNY and SVGAGI (reference sequence). This CDR3 is 13 amino acids long. Authors' processing steps: Reference gene primers were amplified, and this amplification served to estimate nucleated cell counts. The repertoire was sequenced with immunoSEQ multiplex PCR; TCRdb's copy has only in-frame clones and lacks some. The V and J calls and the clone size are those of that table, but D and trimming were determined from the DNA. The table lists 170,000 or so clones, roughly 89% of them singletons, with 0.85% to 0.95% in the top ten. This sample is drawn from a study of blood T cell repertoires in COVID-19. About the research overall: COVID-19 samples collected from the United States, Italy and Spain covered acute and convalescent phases.

The sample consisted of peripheral blood. The chain is built from TRBV6-6 and TRBJ1-1; D gene unclear. The receptor's source is a woman aged 18 to 35 who had recovered from COVID-19. Here the CDR3 reads CASRPDWNTEAFF. The CDR3 DNA follows: TGTGCCAGCAGGCCGGACTGGAACACTGAAGCTTTCTTT.